One and the same sample provided the 29 T cell receptor beta chains below, sequenced in a study of blood T cell repertoires in COVID-19. Profiled with immunoSEQ multiplex PCR; TCRdb holds only in-frame clones, not every one. The table lists about 270,000 clones, 80% to 95% of them singletons, with 2.5% to 3% in the top ten. Sequenced material: PBMCs or T cells enriched from blood (not recorded which). These receptors were taken from a man aged 40-49 years who had been exposed to COVID-19.

This clone was observed a few times. V and J are TRBV27 and TRBJ2-1, with 8 bases that match TRBD2. J lost 5 bases, V lost 4 bases, and 4 bases had no gene match. Germline CDR1 MNHEY, CDR2 SMNVEV (reference sequence). This CDR3 region has 14 residues. CDR3 in amino acids: CASSYLAGNNEQFF. The CDR3, as DNA: TGTGCCAGCAGTTATTTAGCGGGAAACAATGAGCAGTTCTTC.

The chain employs TRBV7-8 and TRBJ1-2; no firm D call. Trimming took off 1 base at V and 0 bases at J, with 15 bases between the two ends. The CDR3 runs to 17 residues. Germline V gives CDR1 SGHVS, CDR2 FQNEAQ. The CDR3 loop reads CASSLERVSPANYGYTF. In nucleotides, the CDR3 is TGTGCCAGCAGCTTAGAACGTGTCTCTCCAGCTAACTATGGCTACACCTTC.

The chain combines TRBV25-1 with TRBJ1-2; tentatively, D is TRBD1 (6 bases). Germline values: CDR1 MGHDK, CDR2 SYGVNS. The V and J ends lost 4 bases and 4 bases respectively, with 16 bases between them. The CDR3 consists of 15 residues. DNA for the CDR3: TGTGCCAGCAGTGGAATCTTACAGGGAAGCTATGGCTACACCTTC. It codes for CASSGILQGSYGYTF.

The V and J genes are TRBV6-5 and TRBJ2-1; 9 nucleotides align to TRBD1. CDR1 MNHEY and CDR2 SVGAGI come from the germline V gene. CDR3 length equals 15 residues. The junction had 10 bases not matched to a gene; V was cut back by 9 bases and J by 4 bases. The DNA of the CDR3 is TGTGCCAGTCAACCGGGACAGGGAAATTACAATGAGCAGTTCTTC. Amino acid sequence: CASQPGQGNYNEQFF.

The rearrangement links TRBV27 to TRBJ1-1, with no clear D. Trimming left V 5 bases short and J 3 bases short, with 10 bases between. Germline assignment: CDR1 MNHEY and CDR2 SMNVEV (reference sequence). The CDR3 covers 13 residues. The CDR3: CASSLNSYTEAFF. CDR3 bases: TGTGCCAGCAGTCTTAACAGTTACACTGAAGCTTTCTTT.

The sample holds one count of this clone. This chain uses TRBV4-2 with TRBJ2-2, with 13 bases matching TRBD2. After removal of 4 bases from V and 3 bases from J, the junction contained 8 bases not matched to a gene. The CDR3 consists of 18 residues. The V gene's germline CDR1 is LGHNA and CDR2 YNFKEQ. CDR3 sequence: CASSPRGLAGLYTGELFF. The CDR3 DNA reads as TGTGCCAGCAGCCCCAGGGGACTAGCGGGACTTTACACCGGGGAGCTGTTTTTT.

The gene calls are TRBV19 and TRBJ2-5, with D possibly TRBD2 on 5 matching bases. In germline, CDR1 is LNHDA, CDR2 SQIVND (reference sequence). This CDR3 is built from 13 residues. V lost 10 bases and J lost 4, with 16 bases in between. CDR3 DNA sequence: TGTGCCACGTTATCGAGGGCCGGAGAGACCCAGTACTTC. Protein product: CATLSRAGETQYF.

In this sample, this clone turned up a few times. The chain carries TRBV21-1 and TRBJ1-3. TRBV21-1 is flagged as a pseudogene. This CDR3 is 12 amino acids long. The CDR3 nucleotides read TGTGCCAGCAGCAGCCGGGGTAACACCATATATTTT. Its translation is CASSSRGNTIYF.

The chain combines TRBV7-9 with TRBJ1-1; no clear D. Trimming pared 4 bases from V and 6 bases from J, leaving 18 bases between. The CDR3 covers 15 residues. Germline V gene lookup returns CDR1 SEHNR and CDR2 FQNEAQ (reference sequence). The CDR3 nucleotides read TGTGCCAGCAGCTCCCCGGGCCCCGGGAGGTCTGAAGCTTTCTTT. It yields the protein CASSSPGPGRSEAFF. Full variable domain (rest looked up from reference TRBV7-9 and TRBJ1-1): DTGVSQNPRHKITKRGQNVTFRCDPISEHNRLYWYRQTLGQGPEFLTYFQNEAQLEKSRLLSDRFSAERPKGSFSTLEIQRTEQGDSAMYLCASSSPGPGRSEAFFGQGTRLTVV.

J is TRBJ2-1 and V is TRBV7-9; D gene unclear. CDR3 length: 13 amino acids. Germline V CDR1 and CDR2: SEHNR, FQNEAQ (reference sequence). Trimming pared 1 base from V and 10 bases from J, leaving 11 bases between. The CDR3 nucleotides are TGTGCCAGCAGCTTAGTTACTTCGAGAGAGCAGTTCTTC. It encodes CASSLVTSREQFF.

V gene TRBV7-3 combines with J gene TRBJ2-1; D perhaps matches TRBD2 (5 bases). Trimming left V 1 base short and J 0 bases short, with 10 bases between. Per germline, CDR1 SGHTA and CDR2 FQGTGA. This CDR3 region has 16 residues. CDR3 region: CASSLNGGSSYNEQFF. Written as DNA, the CDR3 is TGTGCCAGCAGCTTAAATGGTGGGAGCTCCTACAATGAGCAGTTCTTC.

J is TRBJ1-1 and V is TRBV19, with TRBD1 matching over 7 bases. The CDR3 has 15 residues. V lost 5 bases, J lost 1 base, and 7 bases stayed unmatched. The germline gives CDR1 LNHDA, CDR2 SQIVND (reference sequence). The CDR3 region has the DNA TGTGCCAGTAGTGTTACAGGGGCAGGGAACACTGAAGCTTTCTTT. As protein: CASSVTGAGNTEAFF.

This clone was counted once. V is TRBV27 and J is TRBJ2-3; D unclear. Germline values: CDR1 MNHEY, CDR2 SMNVEV (reference sequence). Deletions cut 3 bases from V and 4 bases from J, with 11 bases between. The CDR3 extends over 14 amino acids. CDR3 region: CASSFGQSPDTQYF. For the CDR3, the DNA is TGTGCCAGCAGTTTTGGGCAGAGCCCAGATACGCAGTATTTT.

The rearrangement uses TRBV19 and TRBJ1-5, with TRBD1 matching 9 bases. The CDR3 length is 15 residues. The V segment lost 4 bases and the J segment 2 bases; nucleotides outside the gene matches: 3. Germline loops: CDR1 LNHDA, CDR2 SQIVND (reference sequence). In DNA form, the CDR3 reads TGTGCCAGTAGTACCCGGGACAGGGGCAATCAGCCCCAGCATTTT. Translated: CASSTRDRGNQPQHF. The entire variable domain, with the rest obtained from reference TRBV19 and TRBJ1-5, is as follows: DGGITQSPKYLFRKEGQNVTLSCEQNLNHDAMYWYRQDPGQGLRLIYYSQIVNDFQKGDIAEGYSVSREKKESFPLTVTSAQKNPTAFYLCASSTRDRGNQPQHFGDGTRLSIL.

This chain connects TRBV2 to TRBJ2-7, with D possibly TRBD2 on 6 matching bases. V was clipped by 3 bases and J by 0 bases, with 9 bases between them. Germline V gene sequence: CDR1 SNHLY, CDR2 FYNNEI. This CDR3 region has 14 residues. This CDR3 reads CASSDSGNSYEQYF. The CDR3 bases are TGTGCCAGCAGTGATAGCGGAAACTCCTACGAGCAGTACTTC.

This chain joins TRBV7-9 and TRBJ1-6; 7 bases are a match to TRBD1. The ends lost 4 bases at V and 5 bases at J; junction bases unmatched: 8. CDR3 length equals 16 residues. The germline CDR1 and CDR2 sequences are SEHNR and FQNEAQ (reference sequence). The CDR3 nucleotides read TGTGCCAGCAGCTCTATGACAGGGAGGAATAATTCACCCCTCCACTTT. This translates into CASSSMTGRNNSPLHF.

This clone was seen a single time. The chain uses TRBV29-1 and TRBJ2-3; TRBD2 matches 7 bases. V gave up 4 bases and J gave up 6 bases; unmatched junction bases: 10. The CDR3 loop spans 14 amino acids. Germline V gives CDR1 SQVTM, CDR2 ANQGSEA. This chain's CDR3 is CSVGSGGEEDTQYF. Written as DNA, the CDR3 is TGCAGCGTTGGATCGGGGGGTGAAGAGGATACGCAGTATTTT.

The chain uses TRBV6-5 and TRBJ2-7; D possibly corresponds to TRBD1 (6 bases). Per the germline V gene, CDR1 is MNHEY and CDR2 is SVGAGI. V was pared by 9 bases and J by 2 bases, with 20 bases between. This CDR3 has 15 amino acids. The CDR3 sequence: CARPRISGQAYEQYF. The CDR3 region has the DNA TGTGCCAGACCGCGGATTTCGGGACAAGCCTACGAGCAGTACTTC.

This sequence joins TRBV11-2 and TRBJ2-1, with 14 bases matching TRBD2. Germline V CDR1 and CDR2: SGHAT, FQNNGV. The CDR3 runs to 15 residues. With 3 bases clipped from V and 7 bases from J, the junction kept 2 bases outside the gene matches. The CDR3 loop is CASSLRTSGRNEQFF. The DNA for the CDR3 is TGTGCCAGCAGCTTGAGGACTAGCGGGAGGAATGAGCAGTTCTTC.

The chain employs TRBV28 and TRBJ1-1; 10 bases are a match to TRBD1. The V segment lost 3 bases and the J segment 5 bases; nucleotides outside the gene matches: 6. The CDR3 contains 15 residues. The germline V gene has CDR1 MDHEN and CDR2 SYDVKM. CDR3 amino acids: CASSFSGTGDTEAFF. The CDR3, as DNA: TGTGCCAGCAGTTTTAGTGGGACAGGGGATACTGAAGCTTTCTTT.

The V and J genes are TRBV7-2 and TRBJ1-4, with 11 bases identical to TRBD1. This CDR3 comprises 14 residues. V shed 6 bases and J 7 bases; nucleotides not matched to a gene: 4. In germline, CDR1 is SGHTA, CDR2 FQGNSA. The CDR3 is CASSSGQGGEKLFF. The CDR3 DNA is TGTGCCAGCAGTTCGGGACAGGGGGGTGAAAAACTGTTTTTT. Full variable domain (outside the CDR3, taken from reference TRBV7-2 and TRBJ1-4): GAGVSQSPSNKVTEKGKDVELRCDPISGHTALYWYRQSLGQGLEFLIYFQGNSAPDKSGLPSDRFSAERTGGSVSTLTIQRTQQEDSAVYLCASSSGQGGEKLFFGSGTQLSVL.

The chain combines TRBV11-2 with TRBJ2-7, with 12 bases that match TRBD2. V lost 5 bases to trimming and J lost 3 bases; unmatched junction nucleotides: 5. CDR1 SGHAT and CDR2 FQNNGV come from the germline V gene. This CDR3 is built from 15 residues. This chain's CDR3 is CASSPTSGSGYEQYF. CDR3 coding DNA: TGTGCCAGCAGCCCGACTAGCGGGAGTGGCTACGAGCAGTACTTC.

The chain is built from TRBV7-3 and TRBJ1-2, with 8 bases lining up with TRBD1. Germline CDR1 SGHTA, CDR2 FQGTGA. This CDR3 contains 13 residues. V lost 4 bases and J lost 7; bases outside the gene matches: 5. CDR3 bases: TGTGCCAGCAGCTCCCAGGGGGCCGGTGGCTACACCTTC. Its translation is CASSSQGAGGYTF.

In this sample, this clone turned up once. The rearrangement links TRBV5-4 to TRBJ2-3; D possibly corresponds to TRBD1 (6 bases). The CDR3 contains 15 residues. Germline V gives CDR1 SGHNT, CDR2 YYREEE (reference sequence). The ends were cut back, 0 bases at V and 0 bases at J, with 8 bases in the middle. The DNA of the CDR3 is TGTGCCAGCAGCTTGGGCCAGGGGAGCACAGATACGCAGTATTTT. It yields the protein CASSLGQGSTDTQYF.

The chain combines TRBV5-1 with TRBJ2-1; 8 nucleotides line up with TRBD2. CDR1 and CDR2 from the germline V gene are SGHRS and YFSETQ. The V and J ends lost 2 bases and 0 bases, in that order; junction bases with no gene match: 4. This CDR3 contains 16 residues. CDR3 DNA: TGCGCCAGCAGCTTCCCCAGCGGGAGCTCCTACAATGAGCAGTTCTTC. This sequence encodes CASSFPSGSSYNEQFF.

This chain links TRBV5-1 with TRBJ2-2, with a possible D match to TRBD2 (6 bases). Looked up from germline, CDR1 is SGHRS and CDR2 is YFSETQ. The CDR3 extends over 17 amino acids. V lost 0 bases and J 3 bases, leaving 15 bases between the germline ends. The CDR3 sequence: CASSLGHGSGDTGELFF. CDR3 nucleotides: TGCGCCAGCAGCTTGGGCCACGGGAGCGGTGACACCGGGGAGCTGTTTTTT.

Only one count was recorded for this clone. The chain is built from TRBV5-1 and TRBJ2-6; D unclear. The germline V gene encodes CDR1 SGHRS and CDR2 YFSETQ. The CDR3 loop spans 15 amino acids. Trimming pared 0 bases from V and 0 bases from J, leaving 4 bases between. CDR3 sequence reads: CASSLGPSGANVLTF. The CDR3 nucleotides are TGCGCCAGCAGCTTGGGGCCCTCTGGGGCCAACGTCCTGACTTTC.

This sequence joins TRBV2 and TRBJ2-7, with TRBD1 matching 8 bases. CDR1 and CDR2 (germline): SNHLY, FYNNEI. J gave up 5 bases and V 10 bases, and 13 bases lay outside the gene matches. The CDR3 is 14 residues long. The CDR3 spells CATVTGTGGDEQYF. In nucleotides, the CDR3 is TGTGCCACCGTTACCGGGACAGGCGGTGACGAGCAGTACTTC.

The CDR3 region is CASSSPMTGAYEQYF. As DNA, the CDR3 is TGTGCCAGCAGCTCCCCCATGACAGGAGCCTACGAGCAGTACTTC. The chain is built from TRBV5-4 and TRBJ2-7, with a tentative D call TRBD1 (6 bases). CDR1 and CDR2 (germline): SGHNT, YYREEE (reference sequence). The length of the CDR3 is 15 residues. With 3 bases removed from V and 2 bases from J, the gap between germline ends came to 15 bases.